The 5 T cell receptor beta chains listed next were all sequenced from one sample in a study of response to subunit inactivated influenza vaccine. TCRdb ran MiXCR on the RT-PCR reads and lists one entry per CDR3 protein. The sample records more than 450,000 distinct CDR3 sequences, 7.6% being singletons. This material consisted of PBMCs from blood, taken about 23 months after vaccination. The receptors shown here come from a man aged 50 to 69 who received an inactivated influenza vaccine.

The table lists this clonotype with a few counts. This rearrangement joins TRBV18 to TRBJ2-7; no clear D. This CDR3 comprises 13 residues. Germline CDR1 is KGHSH and CDR2 is LQKENI. Between the trimmed V and J ends, which lost 0 bases and 4 bases, there was a span of 7 bases. The CDR3 coding sequence is TGTGCCAGCTCACCACCGAACTGGTACGAGCAGTACTTC. Translating gives CASSPPNWYEQYF. Based on the CDR3 plus reference TRBV18 and TRBJ2-7, the full variable domain is NAGVMQNPRHLVRRRGQEARLRCSPMKGHSHVYWYRQLPEEGLKFMVYLQKENIIDESGMPKERFSAEFPKEGPSILRIQQVVRGDSAAYFCASSPPNWYEQYFGPGTRLTVT.

The CDR3 DNA is TGTGCCACCAGCAAAGCGGGGGGTAGGCTGGAGCAGTTCTTC. Translating gives CATSKAGGRLEQFF. The chain uses TRBV15 and TRBJ2-1; 9 bases fit TRBD2. Germline CDR1 LNHNV, CDR2 YYDKDF (reference sequence). The CDR3 is 14 amino acids. V dropped 4 bases and J dropped 10; count of bases not matched to a gene: 8.

This clonotype was seen ten or more times. This chain uses TRBV20-1 with TRBJ2-4; TRBD2 matches at 7 bases. V lost 6 bases to trimming and J lost 6 bases; unmatched junction nucleotides: 8. The CDR3 totals 13 residues. The germline gives CDR1 DFQATT, CDR2 SNEGSKA (reference sequence). The CDR3 bases are TGCAGTGCGGACCCGGGACTAAGAAACATTCAGTACTTC. As protein: CSADPGLRNIQYF.

The chain joins TRBV7-2 to TRBJ2-7; either TRBD1 or TRBD2 may fit D (5 bases each). Germline CDR1 is SGHTA and CDR2 is FQGNSA. The CDR3 is made up of 15 amino acids. Trimming pared 6 bases from V and 2 bases from J, leaving 17 bases between. As DNA, the CDR3 is TGTGCCAGCAGGGCTCGGGACGACATAACCTACGAGCAGTACTTC. This codes for CASRARDDITYEQYF.

Of note for this clonotype: A much bigger clone sits one base away, suggesting this may be a read error. This CDR3 is missing its conserved last phenylalanine or tryptophan, likely due to a read error. The chain couples TRBV20-1 to TRBJ2-1; 8 bases are shared with TRBD2. The CDR3 spans 14 residues. Germline assignment: CDR1 DFQATT and CDR2 SNEGSKA (reference sequence). V was clipped by 3 bases and J by 4 bases; unmatched bases: 5. The CDR3 loop reads CSASRPGGYNEQFV. As DNA, the CDR3 is TGCAGTGCTAGTCGGCCGGGAGGGTACAATGAGCAGTTCGTC.